Listed here are 32 T cell receptor beta chains from one sample, sequenced in a study of PD-L1 blockade in urothelial cancer. Time point noted: peripheral blood 6 weeks after treatment start. Assay used: immunoSEQ multiplex PCR; TCRdb lists only in-frame clones, some missing. Seen here are around 29,000 clones, around 84% observed once, and the top ten hold just under 3%. The sample in question was PBMCs, obtained around atezolizumab (anti-PD-L1) treatment. The receptor source for this set is a man between 70 and 80 years old with urothelial cancer.

The CDR3 here is CASSLLMLGRAYEQYF. The CDR3 bases are TGTGCCAGCAGTTTATTGATGCTCGGCAGGGCTTACGAGCAGTACTTC. The rearrangement uses TRBV27 and TRBJ2-7; tentatively, D is TRBD1 (5 bases). V gave up 1 base and J gave up 4 bases, with 17 bases separating them. This CDR3 contains 16 residues. Germline V gives CDR1 MNHEY, CDR2 SMNVEV (reference sequence).

The chain has TRBV28 and TRBJ1-2; 8 bases fit TRBD1. Germline V CDR1 and CDR2: MDHEN, SYDVKM. The CDR3 is 16 amino acids. V lost 2 bases to trimming and J lost 3 bases; unmatched junction nucleotides: 8. CDR3 bases: TGTGCCAGCAGTTTAGCTGCCGGGACAGGAGACTATGGCTACACCTTC. This translates into CASSLAAGTGDYGYTF.

This clone has just a few counts. The chain links TRBV7-2 to TRBJ1-5; D gene unclear. Trimming shortened V by 3 bases and J by 4 bases, and 10 bases separated the two germline ends. Per the germline V gene, CDR1 is SGHTA and CDR2 is FQGNSA. The CDR3 extends over 14 amino acids. The CDR3 coding sequence is TGTGCCAGCAGCTTTTGGGCCCCAAATCAGCCCCAGCATTTT. It codes for CASSFWAPNQPQHF. The full variable domain, in which reference TRBV7-2 and TRBJ1-5 provide the parts outside the CDR3, is GAGVSQSPSNKVTEKGKDVELRCDPISGHTALYWYRQSLGQGLEFLIYFQGNSAPDKSGLPSDRFSAERTGGSVSTLTIQRTQQEDSAVYLCASSFWAPNQPQHFGDGTRLSIL.

V gene TRBV6-5 combines with J gene TRBJ1-2; TRBD1 agrees at 10 bases. Germline trimming cut 8 bases from V and 7 bases from J; bases unmatched to any gene: 10. The germline V gene has CDR1 MNHEY and CDR2 SVGAGI. The CDR3 contains 14 residues. The CDR3 sequence is CASRPTGTGVGYTF. The CDR3 DNA reads as TGTGCCAGCCGACCTACCGGGACAGGGGTTGGCTACACCTTC.

The V and J genes are TRBV9 and TRBJ2-7, with D perhaps TRBD2 (6 bases). Germline-derived CDR1 and CDR2 are SGDLS and YYNGEE. Trimming shortened V by 3 bases and J by 3 bases, and 10 bases separated the two germline ends. The CDR3 sequence is 13 residues long. CDR3 DNA sequence: TGTGCCAGCAGCGGGGTGGGGGGCTACGAGCAGTACTTC. Residues: CASSGVGGYEQYF.

The chain is built from TRBV9 and TRBJ1-6; 7 bases are shared with TRBD1. With V trimmed by 3 bases and J by 0 bases, 6 bases remained unmatched. CDR3 length: 17 residues. Germline V gives CDR1 SGDLS, CDR2 YYNGEE. The CDR3, as DNA: TGTGCCAGCAGCGCTTATGACAGGGCCTCCTATAATTCACCCCTCCACTTT. Its protein is CASSAYDRASYNSPLHF.

The chain links TRBV7-2 to TRBJ2-7; possible D gene TRBD1, 6 bases. The CDR3 length is 17 residues. Germline V gene sequence: CDR1 SGHTA, CDR2 FQGNSA. Trimming pared 1 base from V and 2 bases from J, leaving 18 bases between. The CDR3 here is CASSLVGQYLTAYEQYF. The CDR3 DNA sequence: TGTGCCAGCAGCTTAGTCGGACAGTATCTTACTGCCTACGAGCAGTACTTC.

The CDR3 region has the DNA TGTGCCAGCGGTAGGGACAGCCGAAGCACAGATACGCAGTATTTT. Its protein product is CASGRDSRSTDTQYF. The chain joins TRBV5-4 to TRBJ2-3, with TRBD1 matching over 7 bases. The germline V gene has CDR1 SGHNT and CDR2 YYREEE (reference sequence). Trimming took 7 bases from V and 0 from J; bases not matched to a gene: 8. The CDR3 length is 15 residues. Full variable domain (missing parts from reference TRBV5-4 and TRBJ2-3): ETGVTQSPTHLIKTRGQQVTLRCSSQSGHNTVSWYQQALGQGPQFIFQYYREEENGRGNFPPRFSGLQFPNYSSELNVNALELDDSALYLCASGRDSRSTDTQYFGPGTRLTVL.

The chain is built from TRBV19 and TRBJ2-1; 13 positions match TRBD2. The CDR3 is 18 amino acids. Germline V gene sequence: CDR1 LNHDA, CDR2 SQIVND (reference sequence). V was clipped by 4 bases and J by 2 bases; unmatched bases: 8. CDR3 DNA: TGTGCCAGTAGTAGGACTAGCGGGAGCAGAGCAACCTACAATGAGCAGTTCTTC. This encodes CASSRTSGSRATYNEQFF.

This clone was counted once. V usage is TRBV5-6 and J usage is TRBJ1-3, with D possibly matching TRBD1 (5 bases). Germline values: CDR1 SGHDT, CDR2 YYEEEE. This CDR3 is built from 15 residues. V was trimmed by 2 bases and J by 0 bases, leaving 9 bases between them. The CDR3 coding sequence is TGTGCCAGCAGCTTTGCAAGGGGCTCTGGAAACACCATATATTTT. Its translation is CASSFARGSGNTIYF.

This clone was counted only a few times. The chain employs TRBV6-5 and TRBJ2-2; a weak D match, TRBD1 (6 bases). This CDR3 comprises 16 residues. Trimming stripped 0 bases from V and 5 bases from J, with 13 bases between. CDR1 and CDR2 from the germline V gene are MNHEY and SVGAGI. CDR3 bases: TGTGCCAGCAGTTACTCTCCCAGGGGACGAACCGGGGAGCTGTTTTTT. This translates into CASSYSPRGRTGELFF.

This chain links TRBV14 with TRBJ2-7, with a weak D call TRBD2 (5 bases). The V gene lost 4 bases and the J gene lost 3 bases, with 10 bases spanning the gap. The germline V gene has CDR1 SGHDN and CDR2 FVKESK. This CDR3 spans 13 amino acids. The DNA for the CDR3 is TGTGCCAGCAGCCCGGGGTGGGACTACGAGCAGTACTTC. Translating it yields CASSPGWDYEQYF.

The J gene is TRBJ2-4, the V gene TRBV19, with D uncertain. CDR3 length: 14 residues. CDR1 LNHDA and CDR2 SQIVND come from the germline V gene (reference sequence). V was cut by 5 bases and J by 2 bases, with 10 bases left in between. CDR3 in DNA: TGTGCCAGTAGTTTACCCGGTTCCAAAAACATTCAGTACTTC. Translation: CASSLPGSKNIQYF.

This clone was seen a single time. This chain links TRBV6-4 with TRBJ1-1; D is undetermined. Germline V gene lookup returns CDR1 MRHNA and CDR2 SNTAGT. The CDR3 contains 13 residues. V gave up 6 bases and J gave up 1 base, with 9 bases separating them. CDR3 residues: CASSRSTNTEAFF. In DNA, the CDR3 is TGTGCCAGCAGCCGATCTACGAACACTGAAGCTTTCTTT.

J is TRBJ1-2 and V is TRBV27; TRBD1 agrees at 8 bases. Germline V CDR1 and CDR2: MNHEY, SMNVEV (reference sequence). Germline trimming cut 0 bases from V and 7 bases from J; bases unmatched to any gene: 4. The CDR3 sequence is 14 residues long. As DNA, the CDR3 is TGTGCCAGCAGTTTATCTCCAGGGGGCAGTGGCTACACCTTC. Amino acids: CASSLSPGGSGYTF.

J is TRBJ2-7 and V is TRBV27; no definite D call. V lost 2 bases to trimming and J lost 3 bases, with 8 bases between them. There are 13 residues in the CDR3. Germline V gene data show CDR1 as MNHEY and CDR2 as SMNVEV (reference sequence). Here the CDR3 reads CASSLGHRYEQYF. CDR3 bases: TGTGCCAGCAGTTTAGGGCACCGCTACGAGCAGTACTTC.

This rearrangement joins TRBV5-1 to TRBJ1-1; D is perhaps TRBD1 (6 bases). The V gene lost 0 bases and the J gene lost 1 base, with 7 bases spanning the gap. Germline V gene data show CDR1 as SGHRS and CDR2 as YFSETQ. This CDR3 region has 14 residues. The CDR3 region is CASSLGTANTEAFF. The DNA of the CDR3 is TGCGCCAGCAGCTTGGGGACAGCGAACACTGAAGCTTTCTTT.

The chain couples TRBV9 to TRBJ2-5; 14 positions match TRBD2. This CDR3 has 18 amino acids. Germline-derived CDR1 and CDR2 are SGDLS and YYNGEE. The V segment lost 4 bases and the J segment 5 bases; nucleotides outside the gene matches: 13. The CDR3 DNA reads TGTGCCAGCAGCCCAGGGACTAGCGGGGGCGGCATTTGGGAGACCCAGTACTTC. Translating it yields CASSPGTSGGGIWETQYF.

V is TRBV5-6 and J is TRBJ2-7, with 8 bases that match TRBD2. Germline CDR1 and CDR2: SGHDT and YYEEEE. This CDR3 region has 16 residues. V lost 2 bases and J lost 0; bases outside the gene matches: 7. The CDR3 bases are TGTGCCAGCAGCTTTTATACGGGGGGGGCCTCCTACGAGCAGTACTTC. This codes for CASSFYTGGASYEQYF. The full variable domain, completed using reference TRBV5-6 and TRBJ2-7, is DAGVTQSPTHLIKTRGQQVTLRCSPKSGHDTVSWYQQALGQGPQFIFQYYEEEERQRGNFPDRFSGHQFPNYSSELNVNALLLGDSALYLCASSFYTGGASYEQYFGPGTRLTVT.

The chain has TRBV28 and TRBJ1-5, with 7 bases lining up with TRBD1. Germline trimming cut 6 bases from V and 6 bases from J; bases unmatched to any gene: 8. This CDR3 has 14 amino acids. Germline CDR1 and CDR2: MDHEN and SYDVKM. CDR3 coding DNA: TGTGCCAGCAGCGAAAGACAGGGTGCTCAGCCCCAGCATTTT. It codes for CASSERQGAQPQHF.

The rearrangement links TRBV30 to TRBJ2-3; 9 bases map to TRBD2. Losses at the gene ends were 6 bases for V and 1 base for J; bases not matched to a gene: 8. CDR1 and CDR2 from the germline V gene are GTSNPN and SVGIG (reference sequence). This CDR3 has 15 residues. The CDR3 is CACLFIAGGTDTQYF. CDR3 coding DNA: TGTGCCTGCCTCTTCATAGCGGGGGGCACAGATACGCAGTATTTT.

The V gene is TRBV11-2, the J gene TRBJ2-1, with 10 bases that match TRBD2. Trimming at V came to 4 bases and at J to 6 bases, leaving 12 bases not matched to a gene. Germline CDR1 reads SGHAT; CDR2 reads FQNNGV. The CDR3 has 17 residues. CDR3 nucleotide sequence: TGTGCCAGCAGCTCGCAACGTCTAGCGGGAGTGGGCAATGAGCAGTTCTTC. Amino acids: CASSSQRLAGVGNEQFF.

The chain recombines TRBV28 with TRBJ2-2; a weak D match, TRBD1 (7 bases). The germline V gene has CDR1 MDHEN and CDR2 SYDVKM. The length of the CDR3 is 14 residues. With 6 bases removed from V and 6 bases from J, the gap between germline ends came to 14 bases. CDR3 coding DNA: TGTGCCAGCAGCCAGGGGGGAGTCGCCGGGGAGCTGTTTTTT. This encodes CASSQGGVAGELFF.

The chain links TRBV5-8 to TRBJ2-1, with D tentatively TRBD1 (6 bases). The CDR3 loop spans 15 amino acids. Germline values: CDR1 SGHTS, CDR2 YDEGEE. The V gene lost 6 bases and the J gene lost 6 bases, with 19 bases spanning the gap. The CDR3 loop is CASNVGTSSANEQFF. The CDR3 nucleotides are TGTGCCAGCAACGTCGGGACAAGTTCAGCCAATGAGCAGTTCTTC.

This clone qualifies as medium-sized. As DNA, the CDR3 is TGCAGTGTCCAACAGGGTGGGTTAAACACCTTC. Translation: CSVQQGGLNTF. The chain uses TRBV20-1 and TRBJ1-2, with D maybe TRBD1 (6 bases). V shed 7 bases and J shed 12 bases, with 18 bases lying between them. This CDR3 comprises 11 residues. Germline V lookup: CDR1 DFQATT, CDR2 SNEGSKA (reference sequence).

V and J are TRBV9 and TRBJ1-2; 8 bases match TRBD1. The germline V gene has CDR1 SGDLS and CDR2 YYNGEE. The CDR3 extends over 15 amino acids. The V segment lost 4 bases and the J segment 6 bases; nucleotides outside the gene matches: 11. The CDR3 here is CASSIGTGTGHGYTF. The CDR3 DNA sequence: TGTGCCAGCAGCATCGGAACCGGGACAGGTCATGGCTACACCTTC.

The chain combines TRBV6-1 with TRBJ1-5; 11 bases are shared with TRBD1. Per the germline V gene, CDR1 is MNHNS and CDR2 is SASEGT. The CDR3 is 16 amino acids. J lost 1 base, V lost 4 bases, and 3 bases had no gene match. The CDR3 loop reads CASSVRDRGSNQPQHF. CDR3 DNA sequence: TGTGCCAGCAGTGTCCGGGACAGGGGGAGCAATCAGCCCCAGCATTTT.

The chain has TRBV27 and TRBJ1-1; D perhaps matches TRBD1 (5 bases). The CDR3 totals 16 residues. Germline V gives CDR1 MNHEY, CDR2 SMNVEV (reference sequence). V lost 4 bases and J lost 4, with 19 bases in between. In DNA form, the CDR3 reads TGTGCCAGCAGTTCACCCAGACAGAAACTGGCCACTGAAGCTTTCTTT. It translates to CASSSPRQKLATEAFF.

The CDR3 sequence is CASSQGTSGGPGETQYF. The CDR3 DNA sequence: TGTGCCAGCAGCCAGGGGACTAGCGGGGGGCCGGGGGAGACCCAGTACTTC. The J gene is TRBJ2-5, the V gene TRBV7-9; 15 nucleotides line up with TRBD2. Losses at the gene ends were 5 bases for V and 5 bases for J; bases not matched to a gene: 9. Germline V lookup: CDR1 SEHNR, CDR2 FQNEAQ (reference sequence). This CDR3 is 17 amino acids long.

The chain uses TRBV29-1 and TRBJ2-6; D not certain. The V end was cut by 6 bases, the J end by 2 bases, with 8 bases between. The CDR3 is 13 residues long. Germline CDR1 reads SQVTM; CDR2 reads ANQGSEA. The CDR3 nucleotides read TGCAGCGTGTTTGAGACTGGGGCCAACGTCCTGACTTTC. As protein: CSVFETGANVLTF.

This clone has a single count. V is TRBV5-1 and J is TRBJ1-1; D is unresolved. Germline V CDR1 and CDR2: SGHRS, YFSETQ. Deletions cut 2 bases from V and 3 bases from J, with 8 bases between. This CDR3 comprises 13 residues. The CDR3 DNA follows: TGCGCCAGCAGCTTAACACAACACACTGAAGCTTTCTTT. As protein: CASSLTQHTEAFF.

The J gene is TRBJ1-1, the V gene TRBV28, with 7 bases that match TRBD1. The CDR3 loop spans 14 amino acids. Germline CDR1 reads MDHEN; CDR2 reads SYDVKM. The junction had 8 bases not matched to a gene; V was cut back by 6 bases and J by 4 bases. CDR3 in amino acids: CASSLLQGSTEAFF. The CDR3 DNA reads TGTGCCAGCAGCCTATTACAGGGGAGCACTGAAGCTTTCTTT. Full variable domain (missing parts from reference TRBV28 and TRBJ1-1): DVKVTQSSRYLVKRTGEKVFLECVQDMDHENMFWYRQDPGLGLRLIYFSYDVKMKEKGDIPEGYSVSREKKERFSLILESASTNQTSMYLCASSLLQGSTEAFFGQGTRLTVV.